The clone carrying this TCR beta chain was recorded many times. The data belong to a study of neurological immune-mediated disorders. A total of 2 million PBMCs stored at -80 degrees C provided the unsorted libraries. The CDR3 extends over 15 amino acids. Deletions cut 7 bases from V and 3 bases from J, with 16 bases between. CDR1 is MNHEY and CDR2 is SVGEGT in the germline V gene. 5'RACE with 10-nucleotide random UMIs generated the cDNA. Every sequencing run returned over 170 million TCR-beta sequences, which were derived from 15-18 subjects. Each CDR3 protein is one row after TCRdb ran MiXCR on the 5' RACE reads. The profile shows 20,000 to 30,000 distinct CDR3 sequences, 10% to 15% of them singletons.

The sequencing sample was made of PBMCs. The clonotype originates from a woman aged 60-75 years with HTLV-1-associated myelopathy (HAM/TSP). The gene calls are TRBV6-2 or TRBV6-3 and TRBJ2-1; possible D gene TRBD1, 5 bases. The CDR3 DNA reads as TGTGCCAGCACCTCCGCAGGGAAGGTCTACAATGAGCAGTTCTTC. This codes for CASTSAGKVYNEQFF.